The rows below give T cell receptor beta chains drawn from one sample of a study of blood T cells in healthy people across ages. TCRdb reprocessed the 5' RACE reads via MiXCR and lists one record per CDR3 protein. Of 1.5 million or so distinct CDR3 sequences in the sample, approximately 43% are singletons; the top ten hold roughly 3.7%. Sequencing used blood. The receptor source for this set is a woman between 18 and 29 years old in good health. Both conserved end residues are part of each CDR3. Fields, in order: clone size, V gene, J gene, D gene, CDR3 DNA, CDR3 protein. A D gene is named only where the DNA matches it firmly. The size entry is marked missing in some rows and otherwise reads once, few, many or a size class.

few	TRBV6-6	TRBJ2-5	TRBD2	TGTGCCAGCAGTCCGTGGACTAGCGGGAGAGAGACCCAGTACTTC	CASSPWTSGRETQYF
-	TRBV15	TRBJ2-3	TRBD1	TGTGCCACCAGCCGGGGACAGGGGTACGATACGCAGTATTTT	CATSRGQGYDTQYF
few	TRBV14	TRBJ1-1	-	TGTGCCAGCAGCCAAGCTAGTTTAGGTGAAGCTTTCTTT	CASSQASLGEAFF
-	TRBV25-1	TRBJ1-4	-	TGTGCCAGCAGTACCATGGTAAATGAAAAACTGTTTTTT	CASSTMVNEKLFF
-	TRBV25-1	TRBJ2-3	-	TGTGCCAGCAGAGCGTCCTGGGGGGGCCCCACAGATACGCAGTATTTT	CASRASWGGPTDTQYF
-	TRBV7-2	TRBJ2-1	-	TGTGCCAGCAGCTGGTTAGCGGTTTACAATGAGCAGTTCTTC	CASSWLAVYNEQFF
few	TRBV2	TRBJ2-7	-	TGTGCCAGCAAAGAGGTCTTCTCCTACGAGCAGTACTTC	CASKEVFSYEQYF
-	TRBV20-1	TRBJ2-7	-	TGCAGTGCTAACCGGGGTCAGGAGACCCAGCACTTC	CSANRGQETQHF
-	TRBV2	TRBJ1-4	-	TGTGCCAGCAGTGAACTAAGGGGCCTGGGTGAAAAACTGTTTTTT	CASSELRGLGEKLFF
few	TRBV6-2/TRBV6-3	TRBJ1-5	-	TGTGCCAGCAGTTACTCGCAAAGAGGACAGCCCCAGCATTTT	CASSYSQRGQPQHF
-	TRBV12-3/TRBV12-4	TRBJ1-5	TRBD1	TGTGCCAGCAGTTTATCACAGGGGGCGGTAGGTCAGCCCCAGCATTTT	CASSLSQGAVGQPQHF
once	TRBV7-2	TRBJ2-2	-	TGTGCCAGCAGCAAAAGCGGACTAAACACCGGGGAGCTGTTTTTT	CASSKSGLNTGELFF
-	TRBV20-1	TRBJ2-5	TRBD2	TGCAGTGCTAGTCCGACTAGCGGAGTTCAAGAGACCCAGTACTTC	CSASPTSGVQETQYF
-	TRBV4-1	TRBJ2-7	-	TGCGCCAGCAGCCAGCTCTACCAGGCCTCCTCCTACGAGCAGTACTTC	CASSQLYQASSYEQYF
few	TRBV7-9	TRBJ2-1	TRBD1	TGTGCCAGCAGCTGGACAGGGAAGGCTGTCAATGAGCAGTTCTTC	CASSWTGKAVNEQFF